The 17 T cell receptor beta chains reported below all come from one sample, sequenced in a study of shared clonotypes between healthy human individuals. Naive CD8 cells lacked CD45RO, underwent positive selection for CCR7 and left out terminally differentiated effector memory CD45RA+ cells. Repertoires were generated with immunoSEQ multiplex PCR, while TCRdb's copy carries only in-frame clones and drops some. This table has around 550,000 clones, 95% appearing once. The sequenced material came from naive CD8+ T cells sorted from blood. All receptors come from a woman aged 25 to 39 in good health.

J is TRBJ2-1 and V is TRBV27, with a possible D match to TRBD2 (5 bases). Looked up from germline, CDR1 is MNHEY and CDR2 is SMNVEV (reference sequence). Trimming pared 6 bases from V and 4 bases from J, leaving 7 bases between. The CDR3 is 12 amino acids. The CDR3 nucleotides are TGTGCCAGCAGACGAGGGTACAATGAGCAGTTCTTC. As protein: CASRRGYNEQFF.

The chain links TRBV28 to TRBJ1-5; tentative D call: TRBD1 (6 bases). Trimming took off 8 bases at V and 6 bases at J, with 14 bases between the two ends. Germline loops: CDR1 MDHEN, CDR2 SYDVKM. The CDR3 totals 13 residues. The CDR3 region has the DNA TGTGCCAGCCTCACAGGGTTTGGTCAGCCCCAGCATTTT. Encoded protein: CASLTGFGQPQHF.

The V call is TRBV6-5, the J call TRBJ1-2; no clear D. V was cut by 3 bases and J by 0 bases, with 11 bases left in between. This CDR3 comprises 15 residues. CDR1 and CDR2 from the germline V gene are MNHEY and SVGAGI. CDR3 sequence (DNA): TGTGCCAGCAGTTATAATCCGGGGACTAACTATGGCTACACCTTC. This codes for CASSYNPGTNYGYTF.

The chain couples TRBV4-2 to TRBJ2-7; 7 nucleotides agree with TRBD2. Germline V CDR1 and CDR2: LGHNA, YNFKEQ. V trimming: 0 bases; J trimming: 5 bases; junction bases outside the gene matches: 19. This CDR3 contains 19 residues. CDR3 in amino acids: CASSQDVMRWEGLLDEQYF. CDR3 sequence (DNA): TGTGCCAGCAGCCAAGACGTCATGCGGTGGGAGGGCCTCTTAGACGAGCAGTACTTC.

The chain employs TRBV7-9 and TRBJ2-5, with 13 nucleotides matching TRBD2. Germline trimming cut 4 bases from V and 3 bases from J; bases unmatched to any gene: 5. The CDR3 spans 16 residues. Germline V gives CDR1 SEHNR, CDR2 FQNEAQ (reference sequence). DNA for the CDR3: TGTGCCAGCAGCTCGACTAGCGGGAGGCGGAAAGAGACCCAGTACTTC. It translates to CASSSTSGRRKETQYF.

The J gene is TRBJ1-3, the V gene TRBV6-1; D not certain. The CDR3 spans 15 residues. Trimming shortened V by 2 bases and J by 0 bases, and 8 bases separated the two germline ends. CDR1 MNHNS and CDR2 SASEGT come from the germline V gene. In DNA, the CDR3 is TGTGCCAGCAGTGAATATAGGACCTCTGGAAACACCATATATTTT. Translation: CASSEYRTSGNTIYF.

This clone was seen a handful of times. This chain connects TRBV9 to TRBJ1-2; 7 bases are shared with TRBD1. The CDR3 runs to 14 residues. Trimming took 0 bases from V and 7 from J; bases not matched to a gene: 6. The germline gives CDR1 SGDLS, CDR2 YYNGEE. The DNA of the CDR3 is TGTGCCAGCAGCGTAGCTGGCCAGGGGGTTGGCTACACCTTC. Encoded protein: CASSVAGQGVGYTF.

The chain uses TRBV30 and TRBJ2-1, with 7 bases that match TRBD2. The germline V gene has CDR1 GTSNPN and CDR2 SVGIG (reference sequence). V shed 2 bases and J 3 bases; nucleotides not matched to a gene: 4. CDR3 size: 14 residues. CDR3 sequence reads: CAWSLADVYNEQFF. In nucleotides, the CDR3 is TGTGCCTGGAGTCTAGCGGACGTCTACAATGAGCAGTTCTTC.

CDR3 bases: TGTGCCAGCAGCGAAGAGACCCAGTACTTC. This translates into CASSEETQYF. The chain recombines TRBV7-9 with TRBJ2-5; D remains ambiguous. Germline lookup yields CDR1 SEHNR and CDR2 FQNEAQ (reference sequence). The CDR3 is made up of 10 amino acids. V was trimmed by 5 bases and J by 3 bases, leaving 1 base between them.

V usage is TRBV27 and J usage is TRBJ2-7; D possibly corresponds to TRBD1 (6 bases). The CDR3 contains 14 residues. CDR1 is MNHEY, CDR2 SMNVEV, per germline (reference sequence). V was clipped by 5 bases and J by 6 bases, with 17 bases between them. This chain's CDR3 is CASSTRGPSGEQYF. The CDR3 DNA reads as TGTGCCAGCAGTACCAGGGGCCCCTCCGGCGAGCAGTACTTC.

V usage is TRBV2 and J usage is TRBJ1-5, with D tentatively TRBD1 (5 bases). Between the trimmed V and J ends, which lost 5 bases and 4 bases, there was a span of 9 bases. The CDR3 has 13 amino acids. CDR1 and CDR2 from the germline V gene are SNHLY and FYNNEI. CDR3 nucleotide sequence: TGTGCCAGCAGTCTCGGGACTAATCAGCCCCAGCATTTT. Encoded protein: CASSLGTNQPQHF.

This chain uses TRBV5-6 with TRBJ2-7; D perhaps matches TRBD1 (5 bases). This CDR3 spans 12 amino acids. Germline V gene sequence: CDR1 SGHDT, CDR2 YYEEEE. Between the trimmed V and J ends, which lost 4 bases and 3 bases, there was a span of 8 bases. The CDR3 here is CASSKQDYEQYF. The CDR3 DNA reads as TGTGCCAGCAGCAAACAGGACTACGAGCAGTACTTC.

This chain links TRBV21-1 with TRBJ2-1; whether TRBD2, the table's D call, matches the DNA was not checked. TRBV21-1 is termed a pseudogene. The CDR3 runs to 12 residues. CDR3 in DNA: TGTGCCAGGGGGGACCAGCGGGATGAGCAGTTCTTC. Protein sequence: CARGDQRDEQFF.

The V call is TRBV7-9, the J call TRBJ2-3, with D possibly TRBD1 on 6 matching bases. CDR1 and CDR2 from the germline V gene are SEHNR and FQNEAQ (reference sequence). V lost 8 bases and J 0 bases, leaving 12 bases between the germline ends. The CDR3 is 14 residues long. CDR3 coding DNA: TGTGCCAGCGTTATGGGGGCGAGCACAGATACGCAGTATTTT. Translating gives CASVMGASTDTQYF.

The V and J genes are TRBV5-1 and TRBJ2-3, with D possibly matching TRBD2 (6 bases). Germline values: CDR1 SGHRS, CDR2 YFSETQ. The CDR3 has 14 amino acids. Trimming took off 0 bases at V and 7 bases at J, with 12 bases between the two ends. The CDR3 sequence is CASSLDWTTNTQYF. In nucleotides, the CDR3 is TGCGCCAGCAGCTTGGATTGGACTACTAATACGCAGTATTTT.

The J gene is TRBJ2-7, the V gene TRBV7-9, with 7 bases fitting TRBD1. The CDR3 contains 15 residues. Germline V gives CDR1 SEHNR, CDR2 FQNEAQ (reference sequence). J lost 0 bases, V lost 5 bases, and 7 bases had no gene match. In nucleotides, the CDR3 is TGTGCCAGCAGCGCATCGACAGGGCTCTCCTACGAGCAGTACTTC. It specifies CASSASTGLSYEQYF.

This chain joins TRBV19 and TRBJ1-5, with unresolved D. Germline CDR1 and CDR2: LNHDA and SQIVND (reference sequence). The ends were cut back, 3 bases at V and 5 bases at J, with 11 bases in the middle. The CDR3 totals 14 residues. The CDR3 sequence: CASSIDTEDQPQHF. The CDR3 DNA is TGTGCCAGTAGTATTGACACAGAAGATCAGCCCCAGCATTTT.